These T cell receptor beta chains were read from a single sample in a study of T cells expressing NK-cell markers. TCRdb re-called the 5' RACE reads and catalogs CDR3 proteins one per entry, DNA excluded. This sample's table reports 300,000 to 450,000 distinct CDR3 sequences. Specimen: blood T cells: a sorted CD56 or NKG2C T cell subset, CD4+ or CD8+ T cells, or bulk PBMC T cells (not recorded which). These receptors were obtained from a man aged 18 to 69 in good health. Both conserved end residues are part of each CDR3. Fields, in order: V gene, J gene, CDR3 protein.

V: TRBV18
J: TRBJ2-1
CDR3: CASSPFRPSGYNEQFF

V: TRBV3-1
J: TRBJ1-1
CDR3: CASSPRGTGPEAFF

V: TRBV12-3/TRBV12-4
J: TRBJ2-7
CDR3: CASSLGTGKPYEQYF

V: TRBV6-1
J: TRBJ2-7
CDR3: CASSRQRGPEQYF

V: TRBV6-5
J: TRBJ2-2
CDR3: CASSTDRGTPGELFF

V: TRBV12-3/TRBV12-4
J: TRBJ1-2
CDR3: CASTPRTGNYGYTF

V: TRBV7-9
J: TRBJ2-2
CDR3: CASSLNGNTGELFF

V: TRBV4-2
J: TRBJ2-7
CDR3: CASSHSQASAYEQYF

V: TRBV5-1
J: TRBJ2-1
CDR3: CASNPLGTSGGNEQFF

V: TRBV16
J: TRBJ2-5
CDR3: CASSQSFGETQYF

V: TRBV24-1
J: TRBJ2-7
CDR3: CAPAHSCRSYEQYF

V: TRBV28
J: TRBJ2-6
CDR3: CASSVAPRKGANVLTF

V: TRBV29-1
J: TRBJ2-7
CDR3: CSAMGQSSDYEQYF

V: TRBV5-1
J: TRBJ2-6
CDR3: CASSLGSWAGGARGANVLTF

V: TRBV5-3
J: TRBJ2-6
CDR3: CARTGQGRTGANVLTF

V: TRBV20-1
J: TRBJ1-1
CDR3: CSASFRGTVTEAFF

V: TRBV12-3/TRBV12-4
J: TRBJ1-1
CDR3: CASRSLGSSEAFF

V: TRBV6-1
J: TRBJ1-6
CDR3: CASSPPNNGGSRSPLHF

V: TRBV6-5
J: TRBJ2-2
CDR3: CASSYVTGGSNTGELFF

V: TRBV20-1
J: TRBJ1-5
CDR3: CSATDREMYSNQPQHF

V: TRBV7-8
J: TRBJ2-7
CDR3: CASSLTSYEQYF

V: TRBV5-1
J: TRBJ2-1
CDR3: CASSPRPRKSSYNEQFF

V: TRBV5-1
J: TRBJ2-7
CDR3: CASSRGLAGNPSYEQYF

V: TRBV18
J: TRBJ2-5
CDR3: CASSPASGVEETQYF

V: TRBV4-1
J: TRBJ2-1
CDR3: CASSQPGIGLAGGGQFF

V: TRBV20-1
J: TRBJ1-2
CDR3: CSASLSGGGGGYTF

V: TRBV5-6
J: TRBJ2-2
CDR3: CASSLVSLGSGELFF

V: TRBV10-3
J: TRBJ2-1
CDR3: CAISAGVAGYEQFF

V: TRBV6-5
J: TRBJ2-3
CDR3: CASSYWGGITDTQYF

V: TRBV6-1
J: TRBJ2-3
CDR3: CASSDSPRADTQYF

V: TRBV25-1
J: TRBJ2-1
CDR3: CASTLRGNNEQFF

V: TRBV6-1
J: TRBJ1-1
CDR3: CASSEVGGLEGTEAFF

V: TRBV2
J: TRBJ2-1
CDR3: CASSRSGLAGLEEQFF

V: TRBV18
J: TRBJ2-3
CDR3: CASSPGRAGDTQYF

V: TRBV29-1
J: TRBJ2-5
CDR3: CSLRQGSGGQETQYF